The T cell receptor (beta chain) under discussion was sequenced for a study of identical twins. Through template switching, a universal primer site was introduced, and the cDNA contained unique molecular identifiers. From the 5' RACE reads, TCRdb called clonotypes with MiXCR, one entry per CDR3 protein. In the table there are around 490,000 distinct CDR3 sequences, roughly 15% of which are singletons. In this sample, this clonotype turned up a few times. The target antigen is unknown. General observations from the study: Zero-insertion analyses might be partly confounded by invariant T cells like MAIT and iNKT. Cord blood's abundant beta clonotypes had fewer insertions, unlike memory repertoires.

CDR1 ENHRY and CDR2 SYGVKD come from the germline V gene. This CDR3 is built from 12 residues. With 5 bases clipped from V and 12 bases from J, the junction kept 9 bases outside the gene matches. The sample also formed part of further work on yellow fever vaccine responses in identical twins.

This receptor was obtained from a woman under 30 in good health. The specimen sequenced was CD4+ T cells sorted from blood. J is TRBJ1-1 and V is TRBV10-3, with 7 bases lining up with TRBD1. The CDR3: CAISRQGEDTFF. Written as DNA, the CDR3 is TGTGCCATCAGTCGACAGGGAGAAGACACTTTCTTT.